The 21 T cell receptor beta chains listed next were all sequenced from one sample in a study of neurological immune-mediated disorders (dated by TCRdb to between 2019 and 2020). The library was obtained by 5' RACE. The sequencer listed for this sample is Illumina HiSeq 2500. TCRdb handled the public reads itself, with Q25 trimming in fastp and clone calling in MiXCR, and kept productive beta chains. Rows are unified per CDR3 protein, each entry keeping the most common DNA and genes. This sample has 80,000 or so distinct CDR3 sequences in its table, and roughly 9.9% of those were observed once. The biggest ten clones account for 1.7% of the sample. Sequenced: PBMCs. The receptors come from a man aged 45-65 years in good health.

This clonotype showed up many times. V usage is TRBV12-3 or TRBV12-4 and J usage is TRBJ2-5; TRBD1 matches at 12 bases. Trimming removed 5 bases from V and 6 bases from J; junction bases left unmatched: 10. The CDR3 extends over 16 amino acids. CDR3 sequence reads: CASSPLRGQGAKTQYF. CDR3 DNA: TGTGCCAGCAGTCCACTTAGGGGACAGGGGGCCAAGACCCAGTACTTC.

This clonotype has more than one count but fewer than ten. V is TRBV19 and J is TRBJ2-2; D is undetermined. V lost 4 bases and J 4 bases, leaving 4 bases between the germline ends. This CDR3 has 12 amino acids. Germline assignment: CDR1 LNHDA and CDR2 SQIVND (reference sequence). Here the CDR3 reads CASSKATGELFF. The CDR3 DNA reads TGTGCCAGTAGTAAAGCCACCGGGGAGCTGTTTTTT. The full variable domain, its missing parts supplied by reference TRBV19 and TRBJ2-2, is DGGITQSPKYLFRKEGQNVTLSCEQNLNHDAMYWYRQDPGQGLRLIYYSQIVNDFQKGDIAEGYSVSREKKESFPLTVTSAQKNPTAFYLCASSKATGELFFGEGSRLTVL.

In its sample, this clonotype was seen many times. V is TRBV7-9 and J is TRBJ2-7; D gene ambiguous. This CDR3 has 16 residues. Germline assignment: CDR1 SEHNR and CDR2 FQNEAQ (reference sequence). Trimming took 1 base from V and 2 from J, leaving 15 bases between them. Here the CDR3 reads CASSLDGTVRTYEQYF. The DNA for the CDR3 is TGTGCCAGCAGCTTAGATGGTACGGTCAGGACCTACGAGCAGTACTTC.

At least ten counts were recorded for this clonotype. The chain recombines TRBV7-9 with TRBJ2-3; 13 bases are a match to TRBD2. Looked up from germline, CDR1 is SEHNR and CDR2 is FQNEAQ (reference sequence). After removal of 3 bases from V and 0 bases from J, the junction contained 6 bases not matched to a gene. The CDR3 contains 18 residues. CDR3 sequence (DNA): TGTGCCAGCAGCTTTGGACTAGCGGGGGACCCTAGCACAGATACGCAGTATTTT. This gives the protein CASSFGLAGDPSTDTQYF. The entire variable domain, with the rest obtained from reference TRBV7-9 and TRBJ2-3, is as follows: DTGVSQNPRHKITKRGQNVTFRCDPISEHNRLYWYRQTLGQGPEFLTYFQNEAQLEKSRLLSDRFSAERPKGSFSTLEIQRTEQGDSAMYLCASSFGLAGDPSTDTQYFGPGTRLTVL.

In its sample, this clonotype was seen many times. This chain uses TRBV5-1 with TRBJ2-7, with 7 bases fitting TRBD1. Germline values: CDR1 SGHRS, CDR2 YFSETQ. V gave up 3 bases and J gave up 5 bases; unmatched junction bases: 8. There are 14 residues in the CDR3. In DNA, the CDR3 is TGCGCCAGCAGCTCGGGACAGCGCGTCCACGAGCAGTACTTC. As protein: CASSSGQRVHEQYF.

This clonotype was seen ten or more times. This sequence joins TRBV4-2 and TRBJ1-2; a possible D gene is TRBD1 (6 bases). Trimming cost V 0 bases and J 4 bases, with 15 bases left between them. CDR1 is LGHNA, CDR2 YNFKEQ, per germline. The CDR3 sequence is 16 residues long. CDR3 amino acids: CASSQDWAGGGYGYTF. In nucleotides, the CDR3 is TGTGCCAGCAGCCAAGATTGGGCCGGGGGCGGCTATGGCTACACCTTC.

In this sample, this clonotype turned up many times. The chain has TRBV12-3 or TRBV12-4 and TRBJ2-7, with 13 bases fitting TRBD2. CDR3 length: 16 amino acids. The trim removed 1 base at V and 5 bases at J, leaving 5 bases unmatched. CDR3 sequence (DNA): TGTGCCAGCAGTTTAGTCACTAGCGGGAGGGCCCACGAGCAGTACTTC. Its translation is CASSLVTSGRAHEQYF.

This clonotype was seen at least ten times. V and J are TRBV5-1 and TRBJ2-7; 10 bases are a match to TRBD1. From germline, CDR1 is SGHRS and CDR2 YFSETQ. Trimming removed 1 base from V and 4 bases from J; junction bases left unmatched: 5. The length of the CDR3 is 15 residues. For the CDR3, the DNA is TGCGCCAGCAGCTTGTCGACAGGGGGCCAATACGAGCAGTACTTC. Translating it yields CASSLSTGGQYEQYF.

The table lists this clonotype with many counts. This chain uses TRBV6-2 or TRBV6-3 with TRBJ2-5; the D gene is possibly TRBD1 (5 bases). Germline loops: CDR1 MNHEY, CDR2 SVGEGT. The CDR3 runs 15 residues. Trimming took 6 bases from V and 1 from J, leaving 15 bases between them. CDR3 in DNA: TGTGCCAGCAGCCGCCTTGACAGATCCCAAGAGACCCAGTACTTC. Its protein is CASSRLDRSQETQYF.

The sample holds many counts of this clonotype. The chain is built from TRBV6-2 or TRBV6-3 and TRBJ2-1, with TRBD1 matching over 9 bases. The CDR3 covers 19 residues. From germline, CDR1 is MNHEY and CDR2 SVGEGT. Trimming cost V 0 bases and J 8 bases; bases outside gene matches: 17. The CDR3 is CASSYSRTGVARRMDEQFF. The CDR3 DNA reads as TGTGCCAGCAGTTACTCTAGGACAGGGGTGGCCCGCAGGATGGATGAGCAGTTCTTC.

The table lists this clonotype with many counts. The rearrangement joins TRBV9 to TRBJ1-6; the D is unclear. Between the trimmed V and J ends, which lost 0 bases and 0 bases, there was a span of 4 bases. The CDR3 loop spans 15 amino acids. CDR1 and CDR2 (germline): SGDLS, YYNGEE. CDR3 protein: CASSVGYSYNSPLHF. CDR3 sequence (DNA): TGTGCCAGCAGCGTAGGCTACTCCTATAATTCACCCCTCCACTTT.

This clonotype was picked up many times. This chain connects TRBV5-1 to TRBJ2-7, with 8 bases aligning to TRBD1. The CDR3 totals 14 residues. Germline V lookup: CDR1 SGHRS, CDR2 YFSETQ. J lost 5 bases, V lost 3 bases, and 7 bases had no gene match. CDR3 in DNA: TGCGCCAGCAGCTCCGGACAGGGCCGGAACGAGCAGTACTTC. Encoded protein: CASSSGQGRNEQYF.

This clonotype was seen repeatedly, ten times or more. This rearrangement joins TRBV12-3 or TRBV12-4 to TRBJ2-5; 9 bases agree with TRBD1. The CDR3 has 21 amino acids. V gave up 6 bases and J gave up 3 bases; unmatched junction bases: 26. CDR3 residues: CASSYTFSFRTGDRIKETQYF. The CDR3 DNA reads as TGTGCCAGCAGCTATACGTTTAGTTTCAGGACAGGGGACCGAATAAAAGAGACCCAGTACTTC.

There are many counts of this clonotype. The chain joins TRBV25-1 to TRBJ2-6; D remains unclear. There are 17 residues in the CDR3. The V gene lost 3 bases and the J gene lost 2 bases, with 14 bases spanning the gap. From germline, CDR1 is MGHDK and CDR2 SYGVNS. The CDR3 sequence is CASSDTVAFAGANVLTF. The CDR3 coding sequence is TGTGCCAGCAGTGACACAGTGGCCTTTGCTGGGGCCAACGTCCTGACTTTC.

This clonotype was recorded at least ten times. The chain is built from TRBV5-1 and TRBJ1-3; D ambiguous. Trimming removed 3 bases at V and 0 bases at J, with 10 bases between. CDR3 length equals 15 residues. Germline values: CDR1 SGHRS, CDR2 YFSETQ. DNA of the CDR3: TGCGCCAGCAGCTCCAGCCTGTCCTCTGGAAACACCATATATTTT. This encodes CASSSSLSSGNTIYF.

This clonotype was counted ten times or more. The V and J genes are TRBV5-1 and TRBJ1-1; D is uncertain. CDR1 and CDR2 from the germline V gene are SGHRS and YFSETQ. This CDR3 spans 15 amino acids. V lost 4 bases and J 0 bases, leaving 13 bases between the germline ends. The CDR3 sequence: CASSIETGMNTEAFF. The CDR3 DNA reads as TGCGCCAGCAGCATCGAGACGGGAATGAACACTGAAGCTTTCTTT.

This clonotype appeared many times. V usage is TRBV7-2 and J usage is TRBJ2-7; tentatively, D is TRBD1 or TRBD2 (7 bases each). CDR1 SGHTA and CDR2 FQGNSA come from the germline V gene. The CDR3 spans 15 residues. The ends were cut back, 1 base at V and 7 bases at J, with 17 bases in the middle. The CDR3 bases are TGTGCCAGCAGCTTAGTGCCAGGGAGGGGGCAGGAGCAGTACTTC. Amino acids: CASSLVPGRGQEQYF.

In its sample, this clonotype was seen many times. The chain carries TRBV18 and TRBJ2-5; possibly TRBD2 for D (5 bases). Germline CDR1 KGHSH, CDR2 LQKENI. V lost 2 bases to trimming and J lost 5 bases, with 15 bases between them. CDR3 size: 15 residues. The CDR3 loop is CASSPLLGPGETQYF. CDR3 nucleotide sequence: TGTGCCAGCTCACCATTACTGGGTCCGGGGGAGACCCAGTACTTC.

In its sample, this clonotype was seen many times. The J gene is TRBJ1-3, the V gene TRBV25-1, with D unresolved. Trimming took 1 base from V and 7 from J, leaving 14 bases between them. CDR1 and CDR2 (germline): MGHDK, SYGVNS. The CDR3 is made up of 15 amino acids. The CDR3 region has the DNA TGTGCCAGCAGTGAATCAGTCGGTCAGGCGAACACCATATATTTT. Amino acid sequence: CASSESVGQANTIYF.

This clonotype was seen ten or more times. The gene calls are TRBV28 and TRBJ1-1; D is possibly TRBD1 (6 bases). This CDR3 spans 15 amino acids. V lost 6 bases, J lost 1 base, and 15 bases lay in between. Germline CDR1 MDHEN, CDR2 SYDVKM. Here the CDR3 reads CASSSRGSSNTEAFF. The CDR3 region has the DNA TGTGCCAGCAGCTCAAGGGGGTCGTCGAACACTGAAGCTTTCTTT. Full variable domain (rest looked up from reference TRBV28 and TRBJ1-1): DVKVTQSSRYLVKRTGEKVFLECVQDMDHENMFWYRQDPGLGLRLIYFSYDVKMKEKGDIPEGYSVSREKKERFSLILESASTNQTSMYLCASSSRGSSNTEAFFGQGTRLTVV.

The CDR3 coding sequence is TGTGCCAGTAGTACGGCCCAGGGAATAGGGGGGGAGCTGTTTTTT. Amino acids: CASSTAQGIGGELFF. The genes are TRBV19 and TRBJ2-2; tentative D call: TRBD1 (5 bases). V lost 4 bases and J 8 bases, leaving 17 bases between the germline ends. The V gene's germline CDR1 is LNHDA and CDR2 SQIVND (reference sequence). This CDR3 is 15 amino acids long.